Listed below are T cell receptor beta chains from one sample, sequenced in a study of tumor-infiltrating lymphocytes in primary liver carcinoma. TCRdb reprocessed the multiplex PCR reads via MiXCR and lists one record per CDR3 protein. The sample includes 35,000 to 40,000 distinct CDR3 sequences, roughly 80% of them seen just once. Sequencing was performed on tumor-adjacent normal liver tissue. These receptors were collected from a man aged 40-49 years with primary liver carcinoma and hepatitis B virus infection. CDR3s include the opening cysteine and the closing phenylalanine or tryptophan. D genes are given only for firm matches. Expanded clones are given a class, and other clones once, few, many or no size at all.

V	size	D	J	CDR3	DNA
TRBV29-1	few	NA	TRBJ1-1	CSARGLLSTEAFF	TGCAGCGCAAGAGGCTTGTTGAGCACTGAAGCTTTCTTT
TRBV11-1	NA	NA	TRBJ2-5	CASSLHRDQEILYF	TGTGCCAGCAGCCTACACAGGGACCAAGAGATCCTGTACTTC
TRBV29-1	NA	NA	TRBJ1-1	CSVEGGDLVNTEASF	TGCAGCGTTGAAGGAGGGGACTTAGTGAACACTGAAGCTTCCTTT
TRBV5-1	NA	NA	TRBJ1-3	CASSDDSAGNTTYF	TGCGCCAGCAGTGATGACAGTGCTGGAAACACCACATATTTT
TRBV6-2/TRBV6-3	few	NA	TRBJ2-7	CASIRTARPYGQYF	TGTGCCAGCATTCGAACGGCACGGCCCTACGGGCAGTACTTC
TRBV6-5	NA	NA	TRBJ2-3	CASSYSRGIADTQYF	TGTGCCAGCAGTTACTCGAGGGGTATAGCAGATACGCAGTATTTT
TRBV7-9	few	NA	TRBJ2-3	CASSSGRDGADTRYF	TGTGCCAGCAGCTCGGGCAGGGACGGGGCAGATACGCGGTATTTT
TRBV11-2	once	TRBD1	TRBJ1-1	CTSSLDWTGIYTEAFF	TGTACCAGCAGCTTAGATTGGACAGGGATTTACACTGAAGCTTTCTTT
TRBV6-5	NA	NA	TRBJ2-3	CASSLQSTGTQYF	TGTGCTAGCAGTCTCCAGAGCACAGGTACGCAGTATTTT
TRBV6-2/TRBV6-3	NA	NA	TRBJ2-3	CASSSLGRFGGDMQYF	TGTGCCAGCAGCTCCCTAGGACGGTTTGGGGGAGATATGCAGTATTTT
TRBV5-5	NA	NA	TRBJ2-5	CASGSKTGGEAQYF	TGTGCCAGCGGCTCGAAGACTGGGGGAGAGGCCCAGTACTTC
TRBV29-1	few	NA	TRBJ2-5	CNLRDGQETQYF	TGCAACCTTAGGGACGGTCAAGAGACTCAGTACTTC
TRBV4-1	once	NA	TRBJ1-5	CASSQDPGAAGNQPQHF	TGCGCCAGCAGCCAAGATCCGGGGGCCGCCGGGAATCAACCTCAGCATTTT
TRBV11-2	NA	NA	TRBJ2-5	CASSQNGGQETQYF	TGTGCCAGTAGCCAAAACGGCGGTCAAGAGACCCAATACTTC
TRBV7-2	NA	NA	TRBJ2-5	CASSLDPAVTPQETQYF	TGTGCCAGCAGCTTAGACCCAGCGGTGACCCCCCAAGAGACCCAGTACTTC
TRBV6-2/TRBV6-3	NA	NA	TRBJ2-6	CASLGDMVHSGANVLTF	TGTGCCAGCCTGGGGGACATGGTACACTCTGGGGCCAACGTCCTGACTTTC
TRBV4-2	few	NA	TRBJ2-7	CASSQERDNSYEQYF	TGTGCCAGCAGCCAAGAGCGAGACAACTCCTACGAGCAGTACTTC
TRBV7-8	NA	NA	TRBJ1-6	CASSLPTRGTLNSPLHF	TGTGCAAGCAGCTTACCCACTCGCGGGACCCTTAATTCACCCCTCCACTTT
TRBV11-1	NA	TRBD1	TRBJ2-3	CASSPEGTGTDTQYF	TGTGCCAGCAGCCCAGAGGGGACAGGCACAGATACGCAGTATTTT
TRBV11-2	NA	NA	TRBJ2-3	CASSIRSAWNTGTQYF	TGTGCCAGCAGCATAAGAAGTGCGTGGAACACAGGTACGCAGTATTTT
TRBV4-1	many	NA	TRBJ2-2	CASSQVATTGELFF	TGCGCCAGCAGCCAAGTCGCCACCACCGGGGAGCTGTTTTTT
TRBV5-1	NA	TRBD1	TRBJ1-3	CVNSDDRAGNTIYF	TGCGTCAACAGTGATGACAGGGCTGGAAACACCATATATTTT
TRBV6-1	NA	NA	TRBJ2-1	CARWSRRAANEQFF	TGTGCCCGCTGGTCCAGGAGAGCCGCCAATGAGCAGTTCTTC
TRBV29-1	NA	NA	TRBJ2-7	CSVRGYSYEQYF	TGCAGCGTCAGAGGATACTCCTACGAGCAGTACTTC
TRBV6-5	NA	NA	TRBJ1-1	CTSSYQPGSYTEAFF	TGTACCAGCAGTTACCAGCCGGGGTCGTACACTGAAGCTTTCTTT
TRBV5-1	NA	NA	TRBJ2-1	CASGILAAHNEQVF	TGCGCCAGCGGCATCTTAGCGGCACACAATGAGCAGGTCTTC
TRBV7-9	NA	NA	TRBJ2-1	CANSDSLSENNEQFF	TGCGCCAATAGTGACAGTTTATCCGAAAACAATGAGCAGTTCTTC
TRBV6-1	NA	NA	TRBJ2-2	CASKPCGNSGELFF	TGTGCCAGCAAGCCTTGCGGTAACAGCGGGGAGCTGTTTTTT
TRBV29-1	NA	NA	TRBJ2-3	CSVAGVGGRSTDTQYF	TGCAGCGTCGCAGGAGTGGGCGGACGTAGCACGGATACGCAGTATTTT
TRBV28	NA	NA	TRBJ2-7	CASSLQRGFYEQYF	TGTGCCAGCAGTTTACAACGGGGGTTCTACGAGCAGTACTTC
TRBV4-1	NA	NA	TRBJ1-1	CASSQYSKQNTETFF	TGCGCCAGCAGCCAATACAGCAAACAGAACACTGAAACTTTCTTT
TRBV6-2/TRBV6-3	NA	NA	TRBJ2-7	CASNSGYGQYF	TGTGCCAGCAATAGCGGCTACGGGCAGTACTTC
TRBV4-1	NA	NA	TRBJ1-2	CARSQERAGNYGYTF	TGTGCCAGGAGCCAAGAGCGGGCAGGAAACTATGGCTACACCTTC
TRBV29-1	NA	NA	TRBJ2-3	CSVELIGGTDTQYF	TGCAGCGTTGAATTGATTGGAGGAACAGATACGCAGTATTTT
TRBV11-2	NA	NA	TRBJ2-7	CANSLSAGFSYEQYF	TGCGCCAACAGCTTATCGGCAGGATTTTCCTACGAGCAGTACTTC
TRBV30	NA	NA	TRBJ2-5	CTLNTGGAETRYF	TGTACCTTAAACACAGGGGGGGCAGAGACTCGGTACTTC
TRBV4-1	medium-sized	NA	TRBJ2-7	CASSQDKALAMAQYF	TGCGCCAGCAGCCAAGATAAGGCACTAGCCATGGCGCAGTACTTC
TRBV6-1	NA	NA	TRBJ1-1	CASSEGDGQGPNTEAFF	TGTGCCAGCAGTGAAGGTGATGGGCAGGGGCCTAACACTGAAGCCTTCTTT
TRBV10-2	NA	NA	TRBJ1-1	CASSEVEDTAALF	TGCGCTAGCAGTGAAGTAGAAGACACTGCAGCTCTCTTT
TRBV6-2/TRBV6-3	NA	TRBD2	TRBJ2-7	CASSERPGLAGTYAQYF	TGTGCCAGCAGCGAGAGACCAGGACTAGCGGGGACCTACGCGCAGTACTTC